These 13 T cell receptor beta chains came from one sample sequenced in a study of blood T cell repertoires in COVID-19. Repertoires were generated with immunoSEQ multiplex PCR, while TCRdb's copy carries only in-frame clones and drops some. The repertoire holds 490,000 or so clones, with approximately 86% as singletons. The sample taken for sequencing was PBMCs or T cells enriched from blood (not recorded which). The receptors originated from an older woman who had recovered from COVID-19.

V gene TRBV7-8 combines with J gene TRBJ2-2, with D possibly TRBD2 on 6 matching bases. This CDR3 spans 13 amino acids. Germline CDR1 is SGHVS and CDR2 is FQNEAQ. Trimming cost V 3 bases and J 8 bases, with 10 bases left between them. CDR3 in amino acids: CASSFDGTGELFF. The CDR3, as DNA: TGTGCCAGCAGCTTCGACGGGACTGGGGAGCTGTTTTTT. The whole variable domain, filled in from reference TRBV7-8 and TRBJ2-2, reads GAGVSQSPRYKVAKRGQDVALRCDPISGHVSLFWYQQALGQGPEFLTYFQNEAQLDKSGLPSDRFFAERPEGSVSTLKIQRTQQEDSAVYLCASSFDGTGELFFGEGSRLTVL.

V is TRBV3-1 (or the pseudogene TRBV3-2) and J is TRBJ2-1; 11 nucleotides align to TRBD1. CDR3 length: 16 residues. From germline, CDR1 is LGHDT and CDR2 YNNKEL (reference sequence). The J segment lost 4 bases and the V segment lost 4 bases, leaving 6 bases of the junction unmatched. The CDR3 here is CASSLRRDRGYNEQFF. The CDR3 nucleotides are TGTGCCAGCAGCCTCCGACGGGACAGGGGGTACAATGAGCAGTTCTTC.

The chain links TRBV18 to TRBJ1-6; the D gene is possibly TRBD1 (6 bases). From germline, CDR1 is KGHSH and CDR2 LQKENI. V lost 3 bases, J lost 4 bases, and 7 bases lay in between. The CDR3 is 14 residues long. The CDR3 nucleotides are TGTGCCAGCTCACCGACAGGTTATAATTCACCCCTCCACTTT. It yields the protein CASSPTGYNSPLHF.

This clone appeared once. The rearrangement uses TRBV7-9 and TRBJ2-3, with TRBD2 matching 11 bases. CDR3 size: 17 residues. Germline V lookup: CDR1 SEHNR, CDR2 FQNEAQ (reference sequence). J lost 3 bases, V lost 1 base, and 6 bases had no gene match. CDR3 residues: CASSLVVTSGATDTQYF. CDR3 nucleotides: TGTGCCAGCAGCTTAGTAGTGACTAGCGGGGCGACAGATACGCAGTATTTT.

The chain recombines TRBV5-1 with TRBJ2-3; no reliable D call. V was cut by 4 bases and J by 0 bases, with 12 bases left in between. This CDR3 contains 15 residues. The germline CDR1 and CDR2 sequences are SGHRS and YFSETQ. CDR3 amino acids: CASSRVAVSTDTQYF. DNA of the CDR3: TGCGCCAGCAGCAGAGTAGCCGTTAGCACAGATACGCAGTATTTT.

This clone was seen more than once but under ten times. The chain employs TRBV27 and TRBJ2-2, with D perhaps matching TRBD2 (5 bases). Germline CDR1 and CDR2: MNHEY and SMNVEV (reference sequence). V lost 3 bases and J 1 base, leaving 9 bases between the germline ends. The CDR3 totals 15 residues. As DNA, the CDR3 is TGTGCCAGCAGTTTGAAAGGAGGGAACACCGGGGAGCTGTTTTTT. Its translation is CASSLKGGNTGELFF.

The chain couples TRBV5-6 to TRBJ2-7, with D tentatively TRBD2 (6 bases). Trimming took off 5 bases at V and 4 bases at J, with 7 bases between the two ends. Looked up from germline, CDR1 is SGHDT and CDR2 is YYEEEE. The CDR3 runs 11 residues. The DNA of the CDR3 is TGTGCCAGCAGTGCGGGGTACGAGCAGTACGTC. Translating gives CASSAGYEQYV.

In DNA, the CDR3 is TGTGCCAGTAGTATGACTAGCGCGGCCACCGGGGAGCTGTTTTTT. This encodes CASSMTSAATGELFF. V usage is TRBV19 and J usage is TRBJ2-2; 8 nucleotides agree with TRBD2. The germline V gene encodes CDR1 LNHDA and CDR2 SQIVND (reference sequence). The junction had 4 bases not matched to a gene; V was cut back by 3 bases and J by 4 bases. The CDR3 is 15 residues long.

The chain links TRBV5-1 to TRBJ1-1; no clear D. Trimming stripped 0 bases from V and 5 bases from J, with 17 bases between. The CDR3 totals 16 residues. The germline V gene encodes CDR1 SGHRS and CDR2 YFSETQ. The CDR3 sequence: CASSLVRGEGGTEAFF. The CDR3 region has the DNA TGCGCCAGCAGCTTGGTCCGGGGAGAGGGAGGAACTGAAGCTTTCTTT.

About this clone itself: Given a much more abundant clone one base away, this may be a read error. The genes are TRBV11-2 and TRBJ2-2; TRBD1 matches at 8 bases. Losses at the gene ends were 4 bases for V and 0 bases for J; bases not matched to a gene: 1. CDR3 length equals 15 residues. Germline V gene data show CDR1 as SGHAT and CDR2 as FQNNGV. Here the CDR3 DNA reads TGTGCCAGCAGCTGGACAGGGACGAACACCGGGGAGCTGTTTTTT. Its translation: CASSWTGTNTGELFF.

V and J are TRBV27 and TRBJ1-1; the D is unclear. V gave up 3 bases and J gave up 4 bases, with 15 bases separating them. The CDR3 sequence is 15 residues long. The germline V gene has CDR1 MNHEY and CDR2 SMNVEV (reference sequence). This CDR3 is CASSFLGVWGTEAFF. CDR3 in DNA: TGTGCCAGCAGTTTTCTCGGGGTTTGGGGCACTGAAGCTTTCTTT.

V gene TRBV2 combines with J gene TRBJ1-6; 7 bases are a match to TRBD1. The CDR3 covers 14 residues. The trim removed 5 bases at V and 7 bases at J, leaving 5 bases unmatched. Germline V gene sequence: CDR1 SNHLY, CDR2 FYNNEI. The CDR3 loop is CASSTGTANSPLHF. The CDR3 DNA sequence: TGTGCCAGCAGTACCGGGACAGCAAATTCACCCCTCCACTTT.

This clone has just one count. V gene TRBV14 combines with J gene TRBJ2-7; 10 nucleotides align to TRBD2. Germline CDR1 and CDR2: SGHDN and FVKESK. V lost 0 bases to trimming and J lost 5 bases; unmatched junction nucleotides: 4. The CDR3 contains 15 residues. CDR3: CASSQEVAGGDEQYF. CDR3 bases: TGTGCCAGCAGCCAAGAAGTAGCGGGGGGCGACGAGCAGTACTTC.